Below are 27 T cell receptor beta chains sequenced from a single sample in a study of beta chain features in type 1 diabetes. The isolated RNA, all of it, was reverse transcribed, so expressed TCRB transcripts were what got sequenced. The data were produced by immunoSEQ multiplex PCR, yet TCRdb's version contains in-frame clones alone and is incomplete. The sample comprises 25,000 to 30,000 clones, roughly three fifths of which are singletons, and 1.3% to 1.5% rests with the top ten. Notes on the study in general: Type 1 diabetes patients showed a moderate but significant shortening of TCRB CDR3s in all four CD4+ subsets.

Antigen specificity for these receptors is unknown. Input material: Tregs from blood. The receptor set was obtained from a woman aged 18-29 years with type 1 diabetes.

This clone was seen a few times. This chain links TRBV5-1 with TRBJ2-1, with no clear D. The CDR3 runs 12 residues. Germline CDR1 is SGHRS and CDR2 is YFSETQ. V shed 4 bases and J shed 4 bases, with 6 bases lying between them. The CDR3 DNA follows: TGCGCCAGCAGCCCCGTTTACAATGAGCAGTTCTTC. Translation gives CASSPVYNEQFF.

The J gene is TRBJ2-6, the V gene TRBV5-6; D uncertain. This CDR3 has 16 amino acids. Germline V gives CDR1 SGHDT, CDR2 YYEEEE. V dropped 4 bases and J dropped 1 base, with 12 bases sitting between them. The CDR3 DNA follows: TGTGCCAGCAGCCCCCGTGGCATATCTGGGGCCAACGTCCTGACTTTC. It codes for CASSPRGISGANVLTF.

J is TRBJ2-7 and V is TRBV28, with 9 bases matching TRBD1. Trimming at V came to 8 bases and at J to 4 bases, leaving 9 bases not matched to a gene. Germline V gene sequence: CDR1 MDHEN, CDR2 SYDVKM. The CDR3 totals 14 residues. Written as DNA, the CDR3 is TGTGCCAGCGGCACCGGGACAGGGTTTTACGAGCAGTACGTC. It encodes CASGTGTGFYEQYV.

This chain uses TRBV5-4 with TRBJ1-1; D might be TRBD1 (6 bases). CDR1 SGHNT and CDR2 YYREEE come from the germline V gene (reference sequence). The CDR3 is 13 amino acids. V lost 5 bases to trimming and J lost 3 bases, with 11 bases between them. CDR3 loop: CASRRNRDTEAFF. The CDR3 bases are TGTGCCAGCAGGCGAAACAGGGACACTGAAGCTTTCTTT.

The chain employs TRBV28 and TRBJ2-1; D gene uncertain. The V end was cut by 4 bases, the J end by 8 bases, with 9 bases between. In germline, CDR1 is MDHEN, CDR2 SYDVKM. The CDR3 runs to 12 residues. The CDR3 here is CASSSRSDEQFF. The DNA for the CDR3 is TGTGCCAGCAGTTCACGGAGCGATGAGCAGTTCTTC. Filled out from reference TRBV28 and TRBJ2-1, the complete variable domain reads DVKVTQSSRYLVKRTGEKVFLECVQDMDHENMFWYRQDPGLGLRLIYFSYDVKMKEKGDIPEGYSVSREKKERFSLILESASTNQTSMYLCASSSRSDEQFFGPGTRLTVL.

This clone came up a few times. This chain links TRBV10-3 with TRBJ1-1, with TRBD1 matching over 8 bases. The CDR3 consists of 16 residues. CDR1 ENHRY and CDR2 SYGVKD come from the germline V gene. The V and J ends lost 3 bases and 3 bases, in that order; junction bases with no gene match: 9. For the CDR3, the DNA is TGTGCCATCAGTGACGGGGACAGGAAGGTGGACACTGAAGCTTTCTTT. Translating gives CAISDGDRKVDTEAFF.

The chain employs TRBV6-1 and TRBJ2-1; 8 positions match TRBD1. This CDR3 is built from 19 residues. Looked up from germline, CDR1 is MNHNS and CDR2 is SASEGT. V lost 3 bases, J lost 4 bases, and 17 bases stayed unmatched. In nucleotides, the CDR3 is TGTGCCAGCAGTGAGCGGGCAGGGGGCGCGGCGCGGATTTACAATGAGCAGTTCTTC. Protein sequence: CASSERAGGAARIYNEQFF.

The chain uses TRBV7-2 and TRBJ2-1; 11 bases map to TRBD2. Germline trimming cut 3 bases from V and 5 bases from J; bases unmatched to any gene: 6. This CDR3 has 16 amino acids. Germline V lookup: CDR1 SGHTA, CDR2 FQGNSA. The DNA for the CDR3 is TGTGCCAGCAGCTTGATGACTAGCGGGATTAACAATGAGCAGTTCTTC. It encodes CASSLMTSGINNEQFF.

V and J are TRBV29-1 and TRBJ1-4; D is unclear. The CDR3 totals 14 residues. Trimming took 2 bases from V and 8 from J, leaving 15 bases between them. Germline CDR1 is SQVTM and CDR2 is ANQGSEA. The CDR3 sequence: CSVECWPQKEKLFF. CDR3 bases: TGCAGCGTTGAATGCTGGCCCCAAAAGGAAAAACTGTTTTTT.

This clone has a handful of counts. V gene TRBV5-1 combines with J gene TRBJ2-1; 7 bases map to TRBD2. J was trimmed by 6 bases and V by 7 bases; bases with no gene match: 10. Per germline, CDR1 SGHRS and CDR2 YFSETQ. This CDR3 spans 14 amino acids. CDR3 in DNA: TGCGCCAGCGAGCGGGAAGGTTTGGGCAATGAGCAGTTCTTC. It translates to CASEREGLGNEQFF. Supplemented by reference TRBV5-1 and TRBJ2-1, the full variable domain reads KAGVTQTPRYLIKTRGQQVTLSCSPISGHRSVSWYQQTPGQGLQFLFEYFSETQRNKGNFPGRFSGRQFSNSRSEMNVSTLELGDSALYLCASEREGLGNEQFFGPGTRLTVL.

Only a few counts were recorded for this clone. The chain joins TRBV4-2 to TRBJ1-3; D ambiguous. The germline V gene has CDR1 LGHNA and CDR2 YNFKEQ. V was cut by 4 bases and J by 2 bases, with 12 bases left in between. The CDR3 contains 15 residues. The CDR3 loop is CASSLTRAPGNTIYF. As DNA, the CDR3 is TGTGCCAGCAGCCTGACTAGGGCGCCTGGAAACACCATATATTTT.

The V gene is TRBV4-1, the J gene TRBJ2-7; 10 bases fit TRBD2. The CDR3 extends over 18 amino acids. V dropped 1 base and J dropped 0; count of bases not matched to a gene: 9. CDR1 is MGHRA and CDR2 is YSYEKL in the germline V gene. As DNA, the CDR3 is TGCGCCAGCAGCCAAGGCTTATCTAGCGGGAGCCTCTCCTACGAGCAGTACTTC. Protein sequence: CASSQGLSSGSLSYEQYF.

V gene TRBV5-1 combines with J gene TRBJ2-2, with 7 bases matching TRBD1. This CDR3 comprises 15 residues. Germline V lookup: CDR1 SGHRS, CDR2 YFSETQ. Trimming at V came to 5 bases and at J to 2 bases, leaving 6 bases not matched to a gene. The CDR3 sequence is CASREGQPNTGELFF. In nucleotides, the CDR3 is TGCGCCAGCAGAGAGGGACAGCCAAACACCGGGGAGCTGTTTTTT.

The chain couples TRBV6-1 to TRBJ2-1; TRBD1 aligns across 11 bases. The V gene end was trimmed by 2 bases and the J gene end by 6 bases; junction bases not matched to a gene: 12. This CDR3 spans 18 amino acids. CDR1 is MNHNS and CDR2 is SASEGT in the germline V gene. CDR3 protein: CASSELGYPGQGGNEQFF. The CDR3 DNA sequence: TGTGCCAGCAGTGAATTAGGGTATCCGGGACAGGGGGGCAATGAGCAGTTCTTC.

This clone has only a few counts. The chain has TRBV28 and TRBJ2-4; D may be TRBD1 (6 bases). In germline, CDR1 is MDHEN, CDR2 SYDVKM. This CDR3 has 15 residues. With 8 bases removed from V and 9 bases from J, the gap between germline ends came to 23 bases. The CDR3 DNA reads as TGTGCCAGCGGCCCCCCGGACAGTGCGAAAGCCATTCAGTACTTC. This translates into CASGPPDSAKAIQYF.

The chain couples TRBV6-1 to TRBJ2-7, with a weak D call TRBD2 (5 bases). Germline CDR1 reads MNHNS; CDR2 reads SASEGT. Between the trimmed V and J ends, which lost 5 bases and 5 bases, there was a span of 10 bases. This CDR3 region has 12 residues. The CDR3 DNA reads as TGTGCCAGCAGTCCGCGGGTAAACGAGCAGTACGTC. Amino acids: CASSPRVNEQYV.

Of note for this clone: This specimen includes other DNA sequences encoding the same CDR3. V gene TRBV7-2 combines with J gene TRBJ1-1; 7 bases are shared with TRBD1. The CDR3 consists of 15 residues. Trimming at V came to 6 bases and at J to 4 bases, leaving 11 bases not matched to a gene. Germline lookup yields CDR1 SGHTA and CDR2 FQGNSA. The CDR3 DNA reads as TGTGCCAGCAGTTTACCAGGGGGGCGGATCACTGAAGCTTTCTTT. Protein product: CASSLPGGRITEAFF.

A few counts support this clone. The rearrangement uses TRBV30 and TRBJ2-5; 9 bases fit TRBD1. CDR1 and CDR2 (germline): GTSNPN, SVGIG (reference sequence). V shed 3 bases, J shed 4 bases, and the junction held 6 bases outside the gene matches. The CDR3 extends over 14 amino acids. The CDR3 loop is CAWRGGTGRETQYF. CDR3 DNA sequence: TGTGCCTGGAGGGGAGGGACAGGGCGAGAGACCCAGTACTTC.

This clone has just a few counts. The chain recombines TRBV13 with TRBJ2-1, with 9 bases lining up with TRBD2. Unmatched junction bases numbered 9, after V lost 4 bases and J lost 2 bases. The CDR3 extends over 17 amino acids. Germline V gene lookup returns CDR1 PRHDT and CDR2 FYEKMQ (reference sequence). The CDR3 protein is CASSSPPLAGPYNEQFF. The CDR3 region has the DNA TGTGCCAGCAGCTCTCCGCCTCTAGCGGGACCCTACAATGAGCAGTTCTTC.

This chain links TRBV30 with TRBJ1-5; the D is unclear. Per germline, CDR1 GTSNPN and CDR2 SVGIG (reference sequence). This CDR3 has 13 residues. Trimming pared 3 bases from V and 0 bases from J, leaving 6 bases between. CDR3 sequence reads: CAWSQDSNQPQHF. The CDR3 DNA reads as TGTGCCTGGAGCCAGGATAGCAATCAGCCCCAGCATTTT.

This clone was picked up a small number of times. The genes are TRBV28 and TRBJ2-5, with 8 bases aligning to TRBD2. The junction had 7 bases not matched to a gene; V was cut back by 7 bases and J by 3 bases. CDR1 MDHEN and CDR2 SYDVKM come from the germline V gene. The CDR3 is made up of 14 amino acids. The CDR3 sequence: CASIDGRVEETQYF. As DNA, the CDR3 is TGTGCCAGCATCGACGGGAGGGTCGAAGAGACCCAGTACTTC.

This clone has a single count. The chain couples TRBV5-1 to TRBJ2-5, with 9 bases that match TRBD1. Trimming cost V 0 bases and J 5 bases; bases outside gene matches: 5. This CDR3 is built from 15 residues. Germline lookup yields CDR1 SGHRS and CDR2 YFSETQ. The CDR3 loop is CASSLDGQGKETQYF. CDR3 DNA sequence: TGCGCCAGCAGCTTGGATGGACAGGGGAAGGAGACCCAGTACTTC.

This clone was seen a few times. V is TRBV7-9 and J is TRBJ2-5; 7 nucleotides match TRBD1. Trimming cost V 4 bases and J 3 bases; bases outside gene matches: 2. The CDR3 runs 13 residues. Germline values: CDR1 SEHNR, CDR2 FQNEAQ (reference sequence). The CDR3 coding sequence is TGTGCCAGCAGCTCGGGACAGAAAGAGACCCAGTACTTC. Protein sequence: CASSSGQKETQYF.

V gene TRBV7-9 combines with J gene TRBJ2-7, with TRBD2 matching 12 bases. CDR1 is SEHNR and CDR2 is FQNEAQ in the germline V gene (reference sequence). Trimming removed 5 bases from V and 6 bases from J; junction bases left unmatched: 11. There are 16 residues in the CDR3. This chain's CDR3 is CASSDDIGLAGSEQYF. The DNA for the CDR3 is TGTGCCAGCAGCGACGATATAGGACTAGCGGGAAGCGAGCAGTACTTC. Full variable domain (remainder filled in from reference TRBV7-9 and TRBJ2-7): DTGVSQNPRHKITKRGQNVTFRCDPISEHNRLYWYRQTLGQGPEFLTYFQNEAQLEKSRLLSDRFSAERPKGSFSTLEIQRTEQGDSAMYLCASSDDIGLAGSEQYFGPGTRLTVT.

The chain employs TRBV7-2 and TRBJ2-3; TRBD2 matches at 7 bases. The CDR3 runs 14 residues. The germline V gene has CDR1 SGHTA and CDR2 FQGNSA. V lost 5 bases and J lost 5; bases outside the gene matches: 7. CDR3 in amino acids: CASSKRDFQDTQYF. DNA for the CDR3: TGTGCCAGCAGCAAGCGGGACTTTCAAGATACGCAGTATTTT.

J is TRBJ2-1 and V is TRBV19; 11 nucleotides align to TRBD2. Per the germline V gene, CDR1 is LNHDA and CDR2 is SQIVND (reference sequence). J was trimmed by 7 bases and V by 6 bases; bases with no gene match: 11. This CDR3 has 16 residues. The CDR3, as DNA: TGTGCCAGTAGATCCATTAGCGGGAGGGGAATTAATGAGCAGTTCTTC. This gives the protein CASRSISGRGINEQFF.

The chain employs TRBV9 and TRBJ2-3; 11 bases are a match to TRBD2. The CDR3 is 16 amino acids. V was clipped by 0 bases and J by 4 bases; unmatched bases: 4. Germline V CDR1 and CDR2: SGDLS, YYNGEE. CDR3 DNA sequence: TGTGCCAGCAGCGTAGGACTAGCGGGACCCTCAGATACGCAGTATTTT. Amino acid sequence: CASSVGLAGPSDTQYF.